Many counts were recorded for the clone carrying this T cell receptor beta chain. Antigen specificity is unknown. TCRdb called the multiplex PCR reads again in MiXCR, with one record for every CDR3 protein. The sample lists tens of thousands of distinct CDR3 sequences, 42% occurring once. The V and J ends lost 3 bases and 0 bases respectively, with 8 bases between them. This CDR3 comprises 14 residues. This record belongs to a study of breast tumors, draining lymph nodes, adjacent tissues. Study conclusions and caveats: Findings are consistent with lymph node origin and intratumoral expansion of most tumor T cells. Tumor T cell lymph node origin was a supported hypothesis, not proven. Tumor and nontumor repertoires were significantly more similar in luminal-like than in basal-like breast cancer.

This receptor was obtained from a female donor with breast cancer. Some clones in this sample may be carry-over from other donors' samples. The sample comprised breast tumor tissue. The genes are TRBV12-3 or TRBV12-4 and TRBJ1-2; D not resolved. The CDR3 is CASSLALANYGYTF. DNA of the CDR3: TGTGCCAGCAGTTTGGCGCTAGCTAACTATGGCTACACCTTC.